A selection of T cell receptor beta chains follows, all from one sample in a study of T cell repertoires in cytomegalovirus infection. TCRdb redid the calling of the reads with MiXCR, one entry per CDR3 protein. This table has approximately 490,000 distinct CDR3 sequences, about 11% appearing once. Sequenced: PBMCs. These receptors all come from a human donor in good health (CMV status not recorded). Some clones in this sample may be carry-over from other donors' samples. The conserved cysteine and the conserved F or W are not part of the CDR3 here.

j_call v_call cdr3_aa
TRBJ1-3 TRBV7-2 ASSLDHSSGNTIY
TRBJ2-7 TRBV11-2 ASSLLGTYEQY
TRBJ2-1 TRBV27 ASRITGGGQF
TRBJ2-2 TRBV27 ASTPLRARGLAGAETGELF
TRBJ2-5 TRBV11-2 ASSFWTSSQETQY
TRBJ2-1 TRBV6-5 ASSRGPGNEQF
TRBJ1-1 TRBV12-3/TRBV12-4 ASSLNGQITLEAF
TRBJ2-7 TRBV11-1 ASSLALGRGYEQY
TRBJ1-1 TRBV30 AWSVPPNTEAF
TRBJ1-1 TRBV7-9 ASSLQKNTEAF
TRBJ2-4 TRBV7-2 ASSHDRENIQY
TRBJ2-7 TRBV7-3 ASSSLENGEQY
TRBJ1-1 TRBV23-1 ASSRYRAAGNTEAF
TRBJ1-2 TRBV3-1 ASSQETGGMGYT
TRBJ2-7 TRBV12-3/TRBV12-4 ASSLSRQYEQY
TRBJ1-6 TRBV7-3 ASSLRTGGRSPLH
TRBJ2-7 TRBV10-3 AITPTSGASSYEQY
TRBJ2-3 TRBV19 ASSPRRGTGADTQY
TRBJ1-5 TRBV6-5 ASSPLGGQNQPQH
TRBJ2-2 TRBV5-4 ASSPGTGGITGELF
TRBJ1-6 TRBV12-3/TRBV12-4 ASSPGAPLH
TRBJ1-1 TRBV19 ASGLNMNTEAF
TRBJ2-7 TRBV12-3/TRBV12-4 ASSLVAGPTGEQY
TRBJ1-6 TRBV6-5 ASSRQPDNSPLH
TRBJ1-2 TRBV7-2 ASSLRGPNYGYT
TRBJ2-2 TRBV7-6 ASSPRLGQGASGELF
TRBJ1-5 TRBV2 ASGIQGVGNQPQH
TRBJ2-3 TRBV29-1 SGGSSTDTQY
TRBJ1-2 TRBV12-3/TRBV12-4 ASSLEGGYGYT
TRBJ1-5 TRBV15 ATSREGQSNQPQH
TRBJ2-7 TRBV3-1 ASRRGGGTQDEQY
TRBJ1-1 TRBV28 ASSSSQVEAF
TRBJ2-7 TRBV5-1 ASSLSQLAGGYEQY
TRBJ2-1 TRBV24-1 ATVGSLHNEQF
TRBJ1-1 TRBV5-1 ASSAWTGVGTEAF
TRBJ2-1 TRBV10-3 AISAVSGRASSSYNEQF
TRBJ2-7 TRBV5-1 ASSLDAGGPYEQY
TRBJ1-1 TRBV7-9 ASSLRTGVNTEAF
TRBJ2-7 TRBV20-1 SARQLRVSYEQY
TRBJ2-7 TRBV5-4 ASSSRDSEQY
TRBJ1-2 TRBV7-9 ASSGQDPYGYT
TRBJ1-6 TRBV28 ASRLQDMSLH
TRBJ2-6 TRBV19 ASSKGTGTGANVLT
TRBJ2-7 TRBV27 ASSPLPGTKIYEQY
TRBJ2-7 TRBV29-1 SVGQGGEQY
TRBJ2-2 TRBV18 ASSPGPNTGELF
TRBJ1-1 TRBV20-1 SATPGGRNTEAF
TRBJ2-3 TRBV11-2 ASSLGLAGGLDTQY
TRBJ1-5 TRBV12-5 ASGFGQGASSHQPQH